The 28 T cell receptor beta chains in this list originate from one sample, sequenced in a study of cytomegalovirus exposure and HLA in healthy donors. This PCR relied on a set of 60 Vbeta primers and 13 Jbeta primers. Clones were sequenced by immunoSEQ multiplex PCR, and TCRdb holds only the in-frame ones, with some missing. The sample table includes 150,000 or so clones. Sequencing input: PBMCs. Receptors originate from a woman aged 35 to 49 in good health and CMV-seropositive.

The genes are TRBV5-1 and TRBJ2-7, with D tentatively TRBD1 (6 bases). The V gene's germline CDR1 is SGHRS and CDR2 YFSETQ. Deletions cut 2 bases from V and 3 bases from J, with 18 bases between. The CDR3 runs 16 residues. CDR3 region: CASSFPPEQGIYEQYF. The CDR3 DNA follows: TGCGCCAGCAGCTTTCCCCCCGAACAGGGTATCTACGAGCAGTACTTC.

The chain links TRBV7-9 to TRBJ1-1; D is uncertain. Germline CDR1 and CDR2: SEHNR and FQNEAQ (reference sequence). V was clipped by 5 bases and J by 2 bases, with 21 bases between them. CDR3 length: 17 residues. The CDR3 reads CASSPSTPGRGNTEAFF. CDR3 nucleotide sequence: TGTGCCAGCAGCCCATCAACCCCAGGACGGGGAAACACTGAAGCTTTCTTT.

The chain employs TRBV19 and TRBJ1-5; D uncertain. Trimming cost V 5 bases and J 3 bases, with 5 bases left between them. Germline-derived CDR1 and CDR2 are LNHDA and SQIVND (reference sequence). CDR3 length: 12 amino acids. The CDR3 protein is CASSFFNQPQHF. In DNA form, the CDR3 reads TGTGCCAGTAGTTTCTTCAATCAGCCCCAGCATTTT.

This chain joins TRBV19 and TRBJ2-6; D is undetermined. Germline CDR1 LNHDA, CDR2 SQIVND (reference sequence). V shed 3 bases and J shed 2 bases, with 8 bases lying between them. The CDR3 spans 15 residues. The chain's CDR3 is CASSMRGPGANVLTF. In nucleotides, the CDR3 is TGTGCCAGTAGTATGCGCGGCCCTGGGGCCAACGTCCTGACTTTC. Looking up the rest from reference TRBV19 and TRBJ2-6 gives the full variable domain: DGGITQSPKYLFRKEGQNVTLSCEQNLNHDAMYWYRQDPGQGLRLIYYSQIVNDFQKGDIAEGYSVSREKKESFPLTVTSAQKNPTAFYLCASSMRGPGANVLTFGAGSRLTVL.

V usage is TRBV11-2 and J usage is TRBJ2-2, with 10 bases fitting TRBD2. Germline V gene data show CDR1 as SGHAT and CDR2 as FQNNGV. The CDR3 spans 15 residues. Losses at the gene ends were 6 bases for V and 7 bases for J; bases not matched to a gene: 8. The CDR3 reads CASSRTSGGGGELFF. The CDR3, as DNA: TGTGCCAGCAGTAGGACTAGCGGAGGTGGCGGGGAGCTGTTTTTT.

The CDR3 nucleotides are TGTGCCAGCAGCGTACAGGCTAGCGGGTCCTACGAGCAGTACTTC. This codes for CASSVQASGSYEQYF. The rearrangement links TRBV9 to TRBJ2-7; 8 nucleotides align to TRBD2. CDR1 is SGDLS, CDR2 YYNGEE, per germline. V was clipped by 1 base and J by 1 base; unmatched bases: 4. There are 15 residues in the CDR3.

This chain connects TRBV19 to TRBJ1-1; 8 bases map to TRBD1. The CDR3 loop spans 16 amino acids. In germline, CDR1 is LNHDA, CDR2 SQIVND (reference sequence). After removal of 4 bases from V and 1 base from J, the junction contained 8 bases not matched to a gene. The CDR3 coding sequence is TGTGCCAGTAGTAACCCAGGGGGCGCGACGAACACTGAAGCTTTCTTT. Residues: CASSNPGGATNTEAFF.

The gene calls are TRBV19 and TRBJ1-5; D is unclear. CDR3 length: 14 residues. The V end was cut by 6 bases, the J end by 6 bases, with 15 bases between. From germline, CDR1 is LNHDA and CDR2 SQIVND (reference sequence). For the CDR3, the DNA is TGTGCCAGTAGGGCCAGGTCGGAGGGTCAGCCCCAGCATTTT. Translation gives CASRARSEGQPQHF.

The rearrangement joins TRBV11-1 to TRBJ2-7; tentative D call: TRBD1 (5 bases). CDR3 length: 14 amino acids. V lost 1 base and J 2 bases, leaving 9 bases between the germline ends. The germline V gene encodes CDR1 SGHAT and CDR2 FQDESV (reference sequence). Here the CDR3 reads CASSLGTTAYEQYF. In nucleotides, the CDR3 is TGTGCCAGCAGCTTAGGGACAACAGCCTACGAGCAGTACTTC.

The CDR3 protein is CASSPQRAQHF. The CDR3 DNA is TGTGCCAGTAGTCCCCAACGGGCCCAGCATTTT. J is TRBJ1-5 and V is TRBV19; D is ambiguous. The V end was cut by 5 bases, the J end by 11 bases, with 10 bases between. The CDR3 is made up of 11 amino acids. Germline V lookup: CDR1 LNHDA, CDR2 SQIVND (reference sequence).

The V and J genes are TRBV6-5 and TRBJ2-7; 9 nucleotides agree with TRBD1. The V segment lost 0 bases and the J segment 4 bases; nucleotides outside the gene matches: 7. The germline V gene encodes CDR1 MNHEY and CDR2 SVGAGI. The CDR3 contains 16 residues. CDR3 nucleotide sequence: TGTGCCAGCAGTTACTCCGTACAGGGGGCGTTTTACGAGCAGTACTTC. This encodes CASSYSVQGAFYEQYF.

This chain connects TRBV29-1 to TRBJ1-2; 8 positions agree with TRBD1. V shed 7 bases, J shed 5 bases, and the junction held 6 bases outside the gene matches. Per the germline V gene, CDR1 is SQVTM and CDR2 is ANQGSEA. This CDR3 comprises 12 residues. Here the CDR3 reads CSAGQDFYGYTF. The CDR3 coding sequence is TGCAGCGCGGGACAGGATTTTTATGGCTACACCTTC. The variable domain in full, with the rest retrieved from reference TRBV29-1 and TRBJ1-2, is SAVISQKPSRDICQRGTSLTIQCQVDSQVTMMFWYRQQPGQSLTLIATANQGSEATYESGFVIDKFPISRPNLTFSTLTVSNMSPEDSSIYLCSAGQDFYGYTFGSGTRLTVV.

V usage is TRBV27 and J usage is TRBJ1-2; 7 bases line up with TRBD1. This CDR3 is 16 amino acids long. Trimming removed 5 bases from V and 1 base from J; junction bases left unmatched: 10. CDR1 and CDR2 from the germline V gene are MNHEY and SMNVEV (reference sequence). This chain's CDR3 is CASSHLTTGSNYGYTF. Here the CDR3 DNA reads TGTGCCAGCAGTCATCTGACGACAGGGAGTAACTATGGCTACACCTTC.

The chain carries TRBV29-1 and TRBJ1-2; 9 bases are a match to TRBD1. The CDR3 totals 12 residues. Germline-derived CDR1 and CDR2 are SQVTM and ANQGSEA. Unmatched junction bases numbered 2, after V lost 7 bases and J lost 2 bases. The CDR3 DNA is TGCAGCGGAGGGACAGGGAACTATGGCTACACCTTC. Residues: CSGGTGNYGYTF. Based on the CDR3 plus reference TRBV29-1 and TRBJ1-2, the full variable domain is SAVISQKPSRDICQRGTSLTIQCQVDSQVTMMFWYRQQPGQSLTLIATANQGSEATYESGFVIDKFPISRPNLTFSTLTVSNMSPEDSSIYLCSGGTGNYGYTFGSGTRLTVV.

The chain has TRBV4-2 and TRBJ2-7, with 9 bases identical to TRBD2. From germline, CDR1 is LGHNA and CDR2 YNFKEQ. This CDR3 region has 16 residues. The V gene end was trimmed by 0 bases and the J gene end by 1 base; junction bases not matched to a gene: 4. The CDR3 loop reads CASSQEGSGSSYEQYF. Here the CDR3 DNA reads TGTGCCAGCAGCCAAGAAGGTAGCGGGAGTTCCTACGAGCAGTACTTC.

The V gene is TRBV9, the J gene TRBJ1-1; 7 bases align to TRBD1. Trimming removed 4 bases from V and 6 bases from J; junction bases left unmatched: 12. The CDR3 is made up of 15 amino acids. The V gene's germline CDR1 is SGDLS and CDR2 YYNGEE. The CDR3 bases are TGTGCCAGCAGCCCTGGCGCAGGGGGATCGCCTGAAGCTTTCTTT. Amino acid sequence: CASSPGAGGSPEAFF.

The chain employs TRBV5-1 and TRBJ2-7; D is undetermined. CDR3 length: 14 residues. Germline loops: CDR1 SGHRS, CDR2 YFSETQ. Trimming removed 0 bases at V and 0 bases at J, with 7 bases between. CDR3 in DNA: TGCGCCAGCAGCTTGGAACTCGACTCCTACGAGCAGTACTTC. This gives the protein CASSLELDSYEQYF.

V gene TRBV6-6 combines with J gene TRBJ2-7; possibly TRBD1 for D (5 bases). The V gene's germline CDR1 is MNHNY and CDR2 SVGAGI (reference sequence). V was trimmed by 7 bases and J by 0 bases, leaving 16 bases between them. This CDR3 has 15 amino acids. Here the CDR3 reads CASIDAGSSSYEQYF. The CDR3 region has the DNA TGTGCCAGCATCGACGCAGGGTCTAGCTCCTACGAGCAGTACTTC.

This chain uses TRBV7-9 with TRBJ1-2; TRBD1 matches 10 bases. Germline loops: CDR1 SEHNR, CDR2 FQNEAQ (reference sequence). Germline trimming cut 6 bases from V and 5 bases from J; bases unmatched to any gene: 3. The CDR3 consists of 13 residues. CDR3 coding DNA: TGTGCCAGCAGATTGGGACAGGGGTATGGCTACACCTTC. Its translation: CASRLGQGYGYTF. Variable domain in full (rest from reference TRBV7-9 and TRBJ1-2): DTGVSQNPRHKITKRGQNVTFRCDPISEHNRLYWYRQTLGQGPEFLTYFQNEAQLEKSRLLSDRFSAERPKGSFSTLEIQRTEQGDSAMYLCASRLGQGYGYTFGSGTRLTVV.

V usage is TRBV7-3 and J usage is TRBJ2-5; D is perhaps TRBD2 (5 bases). Gene TRBJ2-7 matches the end of the DNA better, so the J call may be wrong. The CDR3 is 15 residues long. Per the germline V gene, CDR1 is SGHTA and CDR2 is FQGTGA. The CDR3 here is CASSPTGDYSYEQYF. The CDR3, as DNA: TGTGCCAGCAGTCCGACCGGGGATTACTCCTACGAGCAGTACTTC.

J is TRBJ2-2 and V is TRBV30, with 11 bases that match TRBD2. Germline V gene sequence: CDR1 GTSNPN, CDR2 SVGIG (reference sequence). The junction had 9 bases not matched to a gene; V was cut back by 2 bases and J by 4 bases. The CDR3 consists of 17 residues. The CDR3 region is CAWSPLAGVSSTGELFF. The CDR3 coding sequence is TGTGCCTGGAGTCCACTAGCGGGAGTGTCGAGCACCGGGGAGCTGTTTTTT.

This sequence joins TRBV14 and TRBJ2-3; 7 bases agree with TRBD1. Trimming removed 1 base from V and 2 bases from J; junction bases left unmatched: 9. The CDR3 covers 17 residues. Germline V CDR1 and CDR2: SGHDN, FVKESK. CDR3 in amino acids: CASSQAPRQGPTDTQYF. CDR3 coding DNA: TGTGCCAGCAGCCAAGCCCCCAGACAGGGCCCCACAGATACGCAGTATTTT.

The chain combines TRBV19 with TRBJ2-1; D might be TRBD2 (6 bases). Trimming shortened V by 2 bases and J by 4 bases, and 12 bases separated the two germline ends. The CDR3 is 15 residues long. Germline CDR1 and CDR2: LNHDA and SQIVND (reference sequence). CDR3 sequence (DNA): TGTGCCAGTAGTATACGACCGGGACTGTACAATGAGCAGTTCTTC. Its protein is CASSIRPGLYNEQFF.

The rearrangement links TRBV6-5 to TRBJ2-3; TRBD2 is a possible D gene (5 bases). With 9 bases removed from V and 0 bases from J, the gap between germline ends came to 13 bases. Germline V gene lookup returns CDR1 MNHEY and CDR2 SVGAGI. The CDR3 is 14 amino acids. This chain's CDR3 is CASRTLASTDTQYF. For the CDR3, the DNA is TGTGCCAGTCGTACCCTAGCCAGCACAGATACGCAGTATTTT.

The gene calls are TRBV30 and TRBJ1-2, with TRBD1 matching over 10 bases. J lost 8 bases, V lost 3 bases, and 3 bases had no gene match. Germline loops: CDR1 GTSNPN, CDR2 SVGIG (reference sequence). The CDR3 has 12 amino acids. The CDR3 coding sequence is TGTGCCTGGAGGACAGGGGGCATAGGCTACACCTTC. Encoded protein: CAWRTGGIGYTF.

This chain links TRBV2 with TRBJ2-7; 11 bases agree with TRBD1. The CDR3 has 13 amino acids. Germline CDR1 reads SNHLY; CDR2 reads FYNNEI. V lost 6 bases, J lost 7 bases, and 5 bases stayed unmatched. The CDR3 region has the DNA TGTGCCAGCAGGGGACAGGGGGTTTGGGAGCAGTACTTC. This sequence encodes CASRGQGVWEQYF.

This chain's CDR3 is CASSLKSGFSGTEAFF. CDR3 in DNA: TGTGCCAGCAGTTTAAAGAGTGGGTTTTCGGGCACTGAAGCTTTCTTT. The genes are TRBV27 and TRBJ1-1; D is unclear. Germline values: CDR1 MNHEY, CDR2 SMNVEV (reference sequence). The CDR3 length is 16 residues. V was trimmed by 2 bases and J by 4 bases, leaving 17 bases between them.

The genes are TRBV7-9 and TRBJ2-3, with 7 bases fitting TRBD1. The CDR3 has 17 residues. The germline gives CDR1 SEHNR, CDR2 FQNEAQ (reference sequence). Trimming removed 4 bases from V and 4 bases from J; junction bases left unmatched: 14. The CDR3 is CASSSVTGSHTSDTQYF. The CDR3 DNA follows: TGTGCCAGCAGCTCGGTGACAGGGTCCCATACTTCAGATACGCAGTATTTT. Filled out from reference TRBV7-9 and TRBJ2-3, the complete variable domain reads DTGVSQNPRHKITKRGQNVTFRCDPISEHNRLYWYRQTLGQGPEFLTYFQNEAQLEKSRLLSDRFSAERPKGSFSTLEIQRTEQGDSAMYLCASSSVTGSHTSDTQYFGPGTRLTVL.